The 31 T cell receptor beta chains in this list originate from one sample, sequenced in a study of shared clonotypes between healthy human individuals. Profiling relied on immunoSEQ multiplex PCR, and the TCRdb table lists in-frame clones only, not all of them. The data hold around 2.5 million clones, with more than 85% observed a single time. The sample taken for sequencing was naive CD4+ T cells from PBMCs. The subset was: CD45RA+ positively selected. These receptor sequences come from a man aged 18 to 30 in good health. Some clones in this sample may be carry-over from other donors' samples.

This clone appeared a few times. Within the sample, other DNA sequences also encode this same CDR3. The chain has TRBV18 and TRBJ2-3; D gene uncertain. CDR1 and CDR2 from the germline V gene are KGHSH and LQKENI. There are 12 residues in the CDR3. The V end was cut by 1 base, the J end by 1 base, with 0 bases between. The CDR3 nucleotides are TGTGCCAGCTCACCACGCACAGATACGCAGTATTTT. Protein: CASSPRTDTQYF.

The chain recombines TRBV5-1 with TRBJ1-2; no reliable D call. V lost 0 bases and J lost 2, with 8 bases in between. Per germline, CDR1 SGHRS and CDR2 YFSETQ. The CDR3 contains 14 residues. In DNA, the CDR3 is TGCGCCAGCAGCTTGGGGGCCTCCAACTATGGCTACACCTTC. It specifies CASSLGASNYGYTF.

The CDR3: CASSLGAGRNYEQYF. The CDR3 DNA is TGTGCCAGCAGCTTAGGGGCCGGGCGGAATTACGAGCAGTACTTC. This chain uses TRBV11-2 with TRBJ2-7; D is undetermined. Trimming shortened V by 1 base and J by 4 bases, and 14 bases separated the two germline ends. The CDR3 is 15 residues long. Germline V gene data show CDR1 as SGHAT and CDR2 as FQNNGV.

This rearrangement joins TRBV18 to TRBJ1-2, with D perhaps TRBD1 (5 bases). This CDR3 contains 17 residues. The ends were cut back, 2 bases at V and 1 base at J, with 17 bases in the middle. Germline CDR1 reads KGHSH; CDR2 reads LQKENI. The CDR3 reads CASSPIPPRQGNYGYTF. The CDR3 DNA follows: TGTGCCAGCTCACCAATCCCCCCAAGGCAGGGTAACTATGGCTACACCTTC. Full variable domain (rest looked up from reference TRBV18 and TRBJ1-2): NAGVMQNPRHLVRRRGQEARLRCSPMKGHSHVYWYRQLPEEGLKFMVYLQKENIIDESGMPKERFSAEFPKEGPSILRIQQVVRGDSAAYFCASSPIPPRQGNYGYTFGSGTRLTVV.

This chain connects TRBV19 to TRBJ2-4; 10 bases agree with TRBD2. After removal of 4 bases from V and 8 bases from J, the junction contained 14 bases not matched to a gene. This CDR3 has 17 amino acids. Germline V gives CDR1 LNHDA, CDR2 SQIVND (reference sequence). The CDR3 sequence: CASSTLGLAETGDIQYF. DNA for the CDR3: TGTGCCAGTAGTACCCTCGGACTAGCGGAAACGGGGGACATTCAGTACTTC.

The chain carries TRBV19 and TRBJ2-7, with 11 bases aligning to TRBD2. Trimming removed 6 bases from V and 3 bases from J; junction bases left unmatched: 7. The CDR3 contains 15 residues. Looked up from germline, CDR1 is LNHDA and CDR2 is SQIVND (reference sequence). The CDR3 DNA follows: TGTGCCAGTAGACTCTCGGGACTAGCGGTCTACGAGCAGTACTTC. Translated: CASRLSGLAVYEQYF.

In regard to this clone: Other DNA sequences in this sample translate to the same CDR3. The V and J genes are TRBV6-1 and TRBJ2-1; D is undetermined. The V end was cut by 4 bases, the J end by 0 bases, with 4 bases between. Per the germline V gene, CDR1 is MNHNS and CDR2 is SASEGT. The CDR3 consists of 13 residues. CDR3 bases: TGTGCCAGCAGTGGTGGCTCCTACAATGAGCAGTTCTTC. It translates to CASSGGSYNEQFF.

The chain has TRBV28 and TRBJ1-3; D is perhaps TRBD1 (6 bases). The CDR3 is 17 amino acids. Trimming stripped 4 bases from V and 2 bases from J, with 18 bases between. Per the germline V gene, CDR1 is MDHEN and CDR2 is SYDVKM. CDR3 DNA: TGTGCCAGCAGTTCCTCGTCGCCGGGGGCGACTGGAAACACCATATATTTT. This sequence encodes CASSSSSPGATGNTIYF.

The rearrangement uses TRBV6-5 and TRBJ2-2; no definite D call. Germline assignment: CDR1 MNHEY and CDR2 SVGAGI. Trimming took 6 bases from V and 2 from J, leaving 10 bases between them. CDR3 length equals 14 residues. CDR3 loop: CASRLTGNTGELFF. The CDR3 nucleotides are TGTGCCAGCAGGTTGACTGGTAACACCGGGGAGCTGTTTTTT.

The chain joins TRBV18 to TRBJ2-5, with D possibly matching TRBD2 (6 bases). V lost 2 bases, J lost 5 bases, and 15 bases lay in between. The CDR3 extends over 15 amino acids. Germline V lookup: CDR1 KGHSH, CDR2 LQKENI. The CDR3 protein is CASSPGLGSGETQYF. In nucleotides, the CDR3 is TGTGCCAGCTCACCAGGTCTCGGGAGCGGCGAGACCCAGTACTTC.

The genes are TRBV19 and TRBJ2-5; 8 positions agree with TRBD1. V shed 5 bases, J shed 9 bases, and the junction held 8 bases outside the gene matches. Germline V gene data show CDR1 as LNHDA and CDR2 as SQIVND (reference sequence). This CDR3 is built from 13 residues. CDR3 in amino acids: CASSRTGIVAQYF. The CDR3 DNA reads as TGTGCCAGTAGTCGGACAGGGATCGTGGCCCAGTACTTC. The whole variable domain, filled in from reference TRBV19 and TRBJ2-5, reads DGGITQSPKYLFRKEGQNVTLSCEQNLNHDAMYWYRQDPGQGLRLIYYSQIVNDFQKGDIAEGYSVSREKKESFPLTVTSAQKNPTAFYLCASSRTGIVAQYFGPGTRLLVL.

The J gene is TRBJ1-2, the V gene TRBV7-9, with a tentative D call TRBD1 (6 bases). Trimming removed 5 bases at V and 7 bases at J, with 17 bases between. Germline CDR1 and CDR2: SEHNR and FQNEAQ (reference sequence). The CDR3 runs 14 residues. In DNA form, the CDR3 reads TGTGCCAGCAGCCCGCCCCAGGGGCTTCTTGGCTACACCTTC. Protein: CASSPPQGLLGYTF. The whole variable domain, remainder taken from reference TRBV7-9 and TRBJ1-2, is DTGVSQNPRHKITKRGQNVTFRCDPISEHNRLYWYRQTLGQGPEFLTYFQNEAQLEKSRLLSDRFSAERPKGSFSTLEIQRTEQGDSAMYLCASSPPQGLLGYTFGSGTRLTVV.

The V gene is TRBV6-6, the J gene TRBJ1-4; unclear D gene. Trimming pared 6 bases from V and 6 bases from J, leaving 2 bases between. The CDR3 sequence is 10 residues long. Germline values: CDR1 MNHNY, CDR2 SVGAGI (reference sequence). CDR3: CASSDEKLFF. The CDR3 DNA reads as TGTGCCAGCAGCGATGAAAAACTGTTTTTT.

This clone was observed once. The same CDR3 is also encoded by other DNA sequences in this sample. The chain carries TRBV5-6 and TRBJ2-5, with a possible D match to TRBD2 (6 bases). CDR1 is SGHDT and CDR2 is YYEEEE in the germline V gene. Trimming removed 1 base at V and 5 bases at J, with 9 bases between. The CDR3 is 13 residues long. The CDR3 sequence is CASSLSGAETQYF. The CDR3 DNA reads as TGTGCCAGCAGCTTGTCGGGAGCGGAGACCCAGTACTTC. The variable domain in full, completed from reference TRBV5-6 and TRBJ2-5, reads DAGVTQSPTHLIKTRGQQVTLRCSPKSGHDTVSWYQQALGQGPQFIFQYYEEEERQRGNFPDRFSGHQFPNYSSELNVNALLLGDSALYLCASSLSGAETQYFGPGTRLLVL.

V usage is TRBV5-1 and J usage is TRBJ1-1; maybe TRBD1 (5 bases). V lost 0 bases to trimming and J lost 1 base, with 16 bases between them. The CDR3 is 17 amino acids. The germline V gene encodes CDR1 SGHRS and CDR2 YFSETQ. CDR3 nucleotide sequence: TGCGCCAGCAGCTTGGCAGGAGGGCAGGGAACGAACACTGAAGCTTTCTTT. Its translation is CASSLAGGQGTNTEAFF.

The chain carries TRBV6-5 and TRBJ2-7; the D gene is possibly TRBD2 (6 bases). The CDR3 contains 15 residues. Per the germline V gene, CDR1 is MNHEY and CDR2 is SVGAGI. With 2 bases removed from V and 7 bases from J, the gap between germline ends came to 18 bases. In nucleotides, the CDR3 is TGTGCCAGCAGTTACAGCGGGCCGACGACGGGGGAGCAGTACTTC. It encodes CASSYSGPTTGEQYF.

This chain joins TRBV5-4 and TRBJ2-7; D is ambiguous. Trimming left V 0 bases short and J 1 base short, with 11 bases between. CDR3 length equals 15 residues. CDR1 SGHNT and CDR2 YYREEE come from the germline V gene (reference sequence). The CDR3: CASSLGRGMSYEQYF. The CDR3 DNA follows: TGTGCCAGCAGCTTGGGGCGTGGGATGTCCTACGAGCAGTACTTC.

This clone was detected only a few times. Other DNA sequences in this specimen translate into the identical CDR3. The V call is TRBV30, the J call TRBJ1-5; D unclear. This CDR3 region has 13 residues. Trimming left V 0 bases short and J 0 bases short, with 3 bases between. Germline loops: CDR1 GTSNPN, CDR2 SVGIG (reference sequence). In nucleotides, the CDR3 is TGTGCCTGGAGTGTACTTAGCAATCAGCCCCAGCATTTT. Translation gives CAWSVLSNQPQHF.

The chain joins TRBV7-2 to TRBJ2-7, with 7 bases fitting TRBD1. Germline loops: CDR1 SGHTA, CDR2 FQGNSA. J lost 2 bases, V lost 4 bases, and 5 bases had no gene match. The CDR3 is 14 amino acids. Here the CDR3 DNA reads TGTGCCAGCAGCTACGGGACAGCCCCCTACGAGCAGTACTTC. Translation gives CASSYGTAPYEQYF. Complete variable domain (other parts from reference TRBV7-2 and TRBJ2-7): GAGVSQSPSNKVTEKGKDVELRCDPISGHTALYWYRQSLGQGLEFLIYFQGNSAPDKSGLPSDRFSAERTGGSVSTLTIQRTQQEDSAVYLCASSYGTAPYEQYFGPGTRLTVT.

This chain joins TRBV5-1 and TRBJ1-2; tentative D call: TRBD1 (6 bases). V gave up 4 bases and J gave up 1 base, with 11 bases separating them. There are 14 residues in the CDR3. CDR1 and CDR2 (germline): SGHRS, YFSETQ. The CDR3 reads CASSNRTDNYGYTF. For the CDR3, the DNA is TGCGCCAGCAGCAATAGGACAGATAACTATGGCTACACCTTC.

V and J are TRBV2 and TRBJ2-5; no clear D gene. The CDR3 runs 12 residues. Between the trimmed V and J ends, which lost 6 bases and 5 bases, there was a span of 10 bases. CDR1 and CDR2 from the germline V gene are SNHLY and FYNNEI. DNA for the CDR3: TGTGCCAGCAGAGGGATGGGTGAGACCCAGTACTTC. Amino acid sequence: CASRGMGETQYF.

This clone has more than one count but fewer than ten. V usage is TRBV7-6 and J usage is TRBJ1-3; D is perhaps TRBD1 (5 bases). The CDR3 is made up of 16 amino acids. V lost 0 bases and J lost 0, with 9 bases in between. Germline V gene lookup returns CDR1 SGHVS and CDR2 FNYEAQ. DNA of the CDR3: TGTGCCAGCAGCTTAGCGCCGGGGCCCTCTGGAAACACCATATATTTT. Its protein product is CASSLAPGPSGNTIYF.

The chain carries TRBV2 and TRBJ1-5; D not resolved. Per germline, CDR1 SNHLY and CDR2 FYNNEI. This CDR3 is 13 amino acids long. V was clipped by 5 bases and J by 4 bases, with 9 bases between them. This CDR3 reads CASSPTYNQPQHF. The CDR3 coding sequence is TGTGCCAGCAGTCCGACCTATAATCAGCCCCAGCATTTT. The variable domain in full, completed from reference TRBV2 and TRBJ1-5, reads EPEVTQTPSHQVTQMGQEVILRCVPISNHLYFYWYRQILGQKVEFLVSFYNNEISEKSEIFDDQFSVERPDGSNFTLKIRSTKLEDSAMYFCASSPTYNQPQHFGDGTRLSIL.

The chain combines TRBV5-4 with TRBJ1-2; a weak D match, TRBD1 (6 bases). The V end lost 0 bases, the J end lost 4 bases, and 10 bases lay between the germline ends. The CDR3 length is 14 residues. Germline V lookup: CDR1 SGHNT, CDR2 YYREEE (reference sequence). The DNA of the CDR3 is TGTGCCAGCAGCTTGGGACAGGAGATCTATGGCTACACCTTC. Translated, it gives CASSLGQEIYGYTF.

The gene calls are TRBV10-3 and TRBJ2-5; maybe TRBD2 (5 bases). Trimming left V 6 bases short and J 4 bases short, with 12 bases between. The length of the CDR3 is 13 residues. Per the germline V gene, CDR1 is ENHRY and CDR2 is SYGVKD. CDR3 DNA: TGTGCCATCAGGATGCCGGGATCAGAGACCCAGTACTTC. Protein product: CAIRMPGSETQYF.

Comments on this clone: Other nucleotide sequences from this sample produce the same CDR3. The chain recombines TRBV9 with TRBJ2-1; 9 positions agree with TRBD1. V lost 2 bases to trimming and J lost 4 bases; unmatched junction nucleotides: 4. Germline loops: CDR1 SGDLS, CDR2 YYNGEE. The CDR3 contains 15 residues. The chain's CDR3 is CASSVSGQGYNEQFF. In nucleotides, the CDR3 is TGTGCCAGCAGCGTCTCAGGACAGGGGTACAATGAGCAGTTCTTC.

Concerning this clone: At one end, the junction sequence differs from germline, possibly due to a read error. In the same sample, other DNA sequences code for this CDR3. DNA of the CDR3: TGTGCCAGCAGTTCGTCCGGGACAGGGGGAACGGATGAGAAACTGTTTTTT. It is translated as CASSSSGTGGTDEKLFF. This chain links TRBV28 with TRBJ1-4; 11 bases are a match to TRBD1. The germline V gene has CDR1 MDHEN and CDR2 SYDVKM. This CDR3 spans 17 amino acids.

V is TRBV28 and J is TRBJ2-5; D remains unclear. Germline V gives CDR1 MDHEN, CDR2 SYDVKM. Trimming pared 6 bases from V and 5 bases from J, leaving 13 bases between. CDR3 length: 13 amino acids. The DNA of the CDR3 is TGTGCCAGCAGAAGTGCTCCCAGGGAGACCCAGTACTTC. Translating it yields CASRSAPRETQYF. Full variable domain (missing parts from reference TRBV28 and TRBJ2-5): DVKVTQSSRYLVKRTGEKVFLECVQDMDHENMFWYRQDPGLGLRLIYFSYDVKMKEKGDIPEGYSVSREKKERFSLILESASTNQTSMYLCASRSAPRETQYFGPGTRLLVL.

This clone appeared a single time. CDR3 sequence reads: CASSFYGRASTNEQFF. In DNA form, the CDR3 reads TGCGCCAGCAGCTTTTACGGGAGGGCCTCTACCAATGAGCAGTTCTTC. The J gene is TRBJ2-1, the V gene TRBV5-1; 8 bases align to TRBD2. After removal of 2 bases from V and 6 bases from J, the junction contained 10 bases not matched to a gene. The germline CDR1 and CDR2 sequences are SGHRS and YFSETQ. This CDR3 region has 16 residues.

To note about this clone: Different DNA sequences within this sample yield the same CDR3. This rearrangement joins TRBV18 to TRBJ1-5; 7 bases map to TRBD1. The CDR3 has 14 residues. Germline V gene lookup returns CDR1 KGHSH and CDR2 LQKENI. The trim removed 3 bases at V and 5 bases at J, leaving 4 bases unmatched. Written as DNA, the CDR3 is TGTGCCAGCTCACCCGGGACAGATTATCAGCCCCAGCATTTT. This translates into CASSPGTDYQPQHF.

The V call is TRBV19, the J call TRBJ2-1; 12 bases are a match to TRBD2. Germline V gene lookup returns CDR1 LNHDA and CDR2 SQIVND (reference sequence). The CDR3 is 15 amino acids. Trimming at V came to 4 bases and at J to 8 bases, leaving 6 bases not matched to a gene. DNA of the CDR3: TGTGCCAGTAGTACCCCCGGACTAGCGGGATATGAGCAGTTCTTC. Translated: CASSTPGLAGYEQFF.